This TCR beta chain was sequenced during a study of monozygotic twins with inflammatory bowel disease. As regards this clonotype: The antigen remains undetermined.

The CDR3 sequence is 17 residues long. The germline V gene has CDR1 DFQATT and CDR2 SNEGSKA (reference sequence). Study-wide points: Healthy co-twins exceeded IBD patients in TCRbeta diversity as measured by inverse Simpson.

UMIs with a 6-nucleotide sample barcode were added by template switching. PCR of TCRalpha and TCRbeta cDNA was nested, with two rounds of 16 and 9 cycles. TCRdb re-called the 5' RACE reads; every CDR3 protein appears as one record, without DNA. The table for this sample gives about 450,000 distinct CDR3 sequences. Source material: blood. V is TRBV20-1 and J is TRBJ2-1; TCRdb proposes TRBD1, but this gene call is untestable without DNA. This sequence originates from a human donor with ulcerative colitis or Crohn's disease, or a healthy co-twin of an affected twin (not recorded which). The CDR3 is CSAREPSGRGSYNEQFF.